The source of this TCR beta chain is a study of CXCR3-negative and CXCR3-positive naive CD8 T cells. All TRB cDNA libraries came from 5' RACE performed with UMI labels. TCRdb reprocessed the 5' RACE reads, with one entry per CDR3 protein and no DNA. Found here are some 130,000 distinct CDR3 sequences; the top ten clones hold 0.29%. Concerning this clonotype itself: What it binds is unknown.

Germline V gene lookup returns CDR1 DFQATT and CDR2 SNEGSKA (reference sequence). The CDR3 runs to 16 residues. Study-wide results and caveats: CXCR3 levels fell partly with cryopreservation; most assays relied on fresh PBMCs.

The sequencing sample was made of naive CXCR3- CD8+ T cells from blood. Subset specified: CD45RO-CCR7+CD27+CD95- naive CD8+ T cells lacking CXCR3 (TNR3-). The J gene is TRBJ1-4, the V gene TRBV20-1. The TCR sequence derives from a human donor in good health. Some clones in this sample may be carry-over from other donors' samples. This chain's CDR3 is CSARGLGVTTNEKLFF.